This T cell receptor beta chain was sequenced during a study of glioma-infiltrating T cells after dendritic cell vaccination. At the level of the study: Samples are from glioblastoma patients in Phase I and II dendritic cell vaccine trials. Patients received three intradermal dendritic cell vaccine injections at biweekly intervals.

Study-wide points: TCR clonality showed no direct relationship with survival.

From germline, CDR1 is MNHEY and CDR2 SMNVEV (reference sequence). This CDR3 comprises 15 residues. V was pared by 6 bases and J by 7 bases, with 18 bases between. In the case of this clone: The antigen is unknown.

Produced via immunoSEQ multiplex PCR; TCRdb's table is partial and in-frame only. The sample includes fewer than 75,000 clones, around 81% of them seen just once. The V and J genes are TRBV27 and TRBJ1-4; a weak D match, TRBD1 (6 bases). The sequencing used blood, collected before dendritic cell vaccination. The TCR originated in a human donor with glioblastoma. CDR3 nucleotides: TGTGCCAGCAGCCAATTCCAGGGGTTGGGTGAAAAACTGTTTTTT. The encoded protein is CASSQFQGLGEKLFF.